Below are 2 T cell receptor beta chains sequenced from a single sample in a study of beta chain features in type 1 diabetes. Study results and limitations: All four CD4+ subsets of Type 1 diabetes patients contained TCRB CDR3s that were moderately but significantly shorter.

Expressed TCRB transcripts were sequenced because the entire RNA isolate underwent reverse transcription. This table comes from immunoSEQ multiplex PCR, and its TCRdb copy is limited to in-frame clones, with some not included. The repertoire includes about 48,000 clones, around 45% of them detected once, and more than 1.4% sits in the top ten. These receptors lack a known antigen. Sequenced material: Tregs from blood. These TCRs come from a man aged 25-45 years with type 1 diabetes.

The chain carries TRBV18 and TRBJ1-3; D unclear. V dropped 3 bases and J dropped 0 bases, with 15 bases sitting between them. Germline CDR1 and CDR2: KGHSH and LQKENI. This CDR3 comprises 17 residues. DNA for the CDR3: TGTGCCAGCTCACCTAAATACGACTCCAGCTCTGGAAACACCATATATTTT. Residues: CASSPKYDSSSGNTIYF.

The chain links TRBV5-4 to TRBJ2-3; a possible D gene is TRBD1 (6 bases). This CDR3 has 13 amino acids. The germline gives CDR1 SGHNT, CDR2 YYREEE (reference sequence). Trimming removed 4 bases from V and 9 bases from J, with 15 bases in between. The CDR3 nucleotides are TGTGCCAGCAGCCCTGTGGGGGCCCCGACGCAGTATTTT. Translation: CASSPVGAPTQYF.